These 20 T cell receptor beta chains were sequenced from one sample in a study of identical twins. TCRdb reanalysed the 5' RACE reads using MiXCR and keeps one entry per CDR3 protein. The sample holds some 590,000 distinct CDR3 sequences, 9.5% to 10% seen once. The sample also formed part of further work on yellow fever vaccine responses in identical twins.

The sample consisted of PBMCs. All receptors come from a woman aged 18-35 years in good health.

V usage is TRBV11-2 and J usage is TRBJ1-6; D gene unclear. CDR3 size: 13 residues. Between the trimmed V and J ends, which lost 3 bases and 13 bases, there was a span of 13 bases. CDR1 and CDR2 (germline): SGHAT, FQNNGV. The CDR3 reads CASSLEGLGPLHF. In nucleotides, the CDR3 is TGTGCCAGCAGCTTGGAGGGTCTGGGCCCCCTCCACTTT. The full variable domain, its missing parts supplied by reference TRBV11-2 and TRBJ1-6, is EAGVAQSPRYKIIEKRQSVAFWCNPISGHATLYWYQQILGQGPKLLIQFQNNGVVDDSQLPKDRFSAERLKGVDSTLKIQPAKLEDSAVYLCASSLEGLGPLHFGNGTRLTVT.

This chain joins TRBV3-1 and TRBJ1-1; D ambiguous. The CDR3 is made up of 15 amino acids. The germline V gene has CDR1 LGHDT and CDR2 YNNKEL (reference sequence). V was shortened by 4 bases and J by 6 bases, with 18 bases between the two germline ends. As DNA, the CDR3 is TGTGCCAGCAGCCCAAACGTCGGCCTAGGACCTGAAGCTTTCTTT. Amino acid sequence: CASSPNVGLGPEAFF.

The genes are TRBV29-1 and TRBJ1-2; a weak D match, TRBD1 (5 bases). The CDR3 sequence is 15 residues long. The V gene lost 1 base and the J gene lost 2 bases, with 14 bases spanning the gap. Germline CDR1 is SQVTM and CDR2 is ANQGSEA. CDR3 region: CSVEAQGTANYGYTF. The CDR3 DNA reads as TGCAGCGTTGAAGCCCAGGGCACTGCGAACTATGGCTACACCTTC. Full variable domain (missing parts from reference TRBV29-1 and TRBJ1-2): SAVISQKPSRDICQRGTSLTIQCQVDSQVTMMFWYRQQPGQSLTLIATANQGSEATYESGFVIDKFPISRPNLTFSTLTVSNMSPEDSSIYLCSVEAQGTANYGYTFGSGTRLTVV.

This clonotype was seen a few times. The J gene is TRBJ2-7, the V gene TRBV12-3 or TRBV12-4; 12 bases match TRBD1. The CDR3 is made up of 17 amino acids. V trimming: 5 bases; J trimming: 0 bases; junction bases outside the gene matches: 8. In nucleotides, the CDR3 is TGTGCCAGCAGTCAAGGGGACAGGGGGCCGCACTCCTACGAGCAGTACTTC. This gives the protein CASSQGDRGPHSYEQYF.

With respect to this clonotype: The germline gene is not matched at one end of the junction; a read error may be the cause. The V and J genes are TRBV4-1 and TRBJ2-7; 11 bases line up with TRBD2. Germline CDR1 is MGHRA and CDR2 is YSYEKL. This CDR3 comprises 15 residues. The CDR3 sequence is CASRQGTSGSYEQYF. The DNA of the CDR3 is TGCGCCAGCAGACAAGGGACTAGCGGTTCCTACGAGCAGTACTTC.

The chain combines TRBV21-1 with TRBJ1-4. TRBV21-1 is termed a pseudogene. The CDR3 is 12 amino acids. CDR3 in amino acids: CARRRRDEKLFF. The CDR3 DNA is TGTGCCAGGCGGAGGAGAGATGAAAAACTGTTTTTT.

This sequence joins TRBV6-5 and TRBJ2-7; 9 bases fit TRBD1. With 4 bases clipped from V and 4 bases from J, the junction kept 5 bases outside the gene matches. Germline V CDR1 and CDR2: MNHEY, SVGAGI. This CDR3 comprises 14 residues. Here the CDR3 reads CASSSPGTGYEQYF. CDR3 nucleotide sequence: TGTGCCAGCAGTTCCCCCGGGACAGGGTACGAGCAGTACTTC.

The chain has TRBV7-9 and TRBJ2-2; TRBD2 agrees at 11 bases. Germline assignment: CDR1 SEHNR and CDR2 FQNEAQ (reference sequence). CDR3 size: 15 residues. Trimming cost V 6 bases and J 7 bases; bases outside gene matches: 7. The DNA for the CDR3 is TGTGCCAGCAGTCTTGGACTAGCGGGTTTCGGGGAGCTGTTTTTT. Protein sequence: CASSLGLAGFGELFF.

The CDR3 nucleotides read TGTGCCAGCAGCCCGAAAATAATTACCTACGAGCAGTACTTC. Protein: CASSPKIITYEQYF. This chain links TRBV14 with TRBJ2-7; D not certain. V lost 4 bases and J 2 bases, leaving 12 bases between the germline ends. The CDR3 loop spans 14 amino acids. CDR1 is SGHDN, CDR2 FVKESK, per germline.

V and J are TRBV4-2 and TRBJ2-1, with D uncertain. CDR1 is LGHNA and CDR2 is YNFKEQ in the germline V gene. Trimming cost V 0 bases and J 1 base, with 22 bases left between them. The CDR3 has 20 residues. CDR3 protein: CASSQEPPWDGLGSYNEQFF. The CDR3 DNA sequence: TGTGCCAGCAGCCAAGAGCCGCCTTGGGATGGGCTTGGATCCTACAATGAGCAGTTCTTC.

There are many counts of this clonotype. The chain is built from TRBV18 and TRBJ2-1, with D tentatively TRBD2 (5 bases). The germline CDR1 and CDR2 sequences are KGHSH and LQKENI. V dropped 3 bases and J dropped 6 bases, with 18 bases sitting between them. The CDR3 is 16 amino acids. CDR3 sequence (DNA): TGTGCCAGCTCACCGTCTCTAGCCCTCCCTAGCAATGAGCAGTTCTTC. It specifies CASSPSLALPSNEQFF.

The J gene is TRBJ2-7, the V gene TRBV29-1, with 9 bases fitting TRBD1. V was pared by 5 bases and J by 4 bases, with 6 bases of the junction left unmatched. Germline lookup yields CDR1 SQVTM and CDR2 ANQGSEA. The CDR3 runs to 13 residues. CDR3 sequence reads: CSVMRTGVYEQYF. The CDR3 DNA sequence: TGCAGCGTTATGAGGACAGGGGTTTACGAGCAGTACTTC.

This clonotype was observed a handful of times. The V gene is TRBV29-1, the J gene TRBJ2-3, with 8 bases matching TRBD2. Trimming at V came to 8 bases and at J to 8 bases, leaving 12 bases not matched to a gene. The CDR3 loop spans 13 amino acids. The germline gives CDR1 SQVTM, CDR2 ANQGSEA. The CDR3 is CSILMVGGATQYF. CDR3 bases: TGCAGCATCCTTATGGTCGGGGGGGCTACGCAGTATTTT.

This clonotype was observed many times. The DNA for the CDR3 is TGTGCCAGCAGCCTTAGACTAGCCCAGAAAAACAATGAGCAGTTCTTC. As protein: CASSLRLAQKNNEQFF. The chain employs TRBV7-2 and TRBJ2-1, with 7 positions matching TRBD2. The CDR3 covers 16 residues. Trimming cost V 5 bases and J 5 bases; bases outside gene matches: 12. Germline CDR1 SGHTA, CDR2 FQGNSA.

This clonotype was observed many times. The chain combines TRBV3-1 with TRBJ2-7; TRBD2 might be the D (7 bases). Trimming pared 0 bases from V and 4 bases from J, leaving 13 bases between. Germline CDR1 reads LGHDT; CDR2 reads YNNKEL (reference sequence). The CDR3 loop spans 15 amino acids. CDR3 coding DNA: TGTGCCAGCAGCCAAGACGGGACTACAGGGTACGAGCAGTACTTC. This gives the protein CASSQDGTTGYEQYF.

Here the CDR3 DNA reads TGCAGTGCTCCGAAAGAGGGAGCCAAAAACATTCAGTACTTC. Amino acids: CSAPKEGAKNIQYF. The rearrangement links TRBV20-1 to TRBJ2-4; maybe TRBD2 (5 bases). Trimming stripped 5 bases from V and 0 bases from J, with 11 bases between. The CDR3 is 14 amino acids. The germline gives CDR1 DFQATT, CDR2 SNEGSKA (reference sequence).

This chain links TRBV7-2 with TRBJ2-7; D is unresolved. The CDR3 is made up of 15 amino acids. The germline V and J ends were trimmed by 4 bases and 3 bases, with 16 bases remaining between them. Per the germline V gene, CDR1 is SGHTA and CDR2 is FQGNSA. The CDR3 protein is CASSSGPGPFYEQYF. CDR3 nucleotide sequence: TGTGCCAGCAGCTCCGGCCCCGGACCGTTCTACGAGCAGTACTTC.

This clonotype was counted between two and nine times. V is TRBV5-1 and J is TRBJ1-1; D is possibly TRBD1 (6 bases). Germline-derived CDR1 and CDR2 are SGHRS and YFSETQ. Trimming pared 4 bases from V and 8 bases from J, leaving 12 bases between. This CDR3 has 12 residues. The CDR3 is CASSLGQREAFF. CDR3 nucleotide sequence: TGCGCCAGCAGCCTTGGACAGAGGGAAGCTTTCTTT. Complete variable domain (other parts from reference TRBV5-1 and TRBJ1-1): KAGVTQTPRYLIKTRGQQVTLSCSPISGHRSVSWYQQTPGQGLQFLFEYFSETQRNKGNFPGRFSGRQFSNSRSEMNVSTLELGDSALYLCASSLGQREAFFGQGTRLTVV.

The genes are TRBV7-2 and TRBJ2-5; 8 nucleotides line up with TRBD2. The CDR3 consists of 15 residues. Germline CDR1 is SGHTA and CDR2 is FQGNSA. With V trimmed by 5 bases and J by 3 bases, 8 bases remained unmatched. For the CDR3, the DNA is TGTGCCAGCAGCCATCGTACTAGCGGAAAAGAGACCCAGTACTTC. Translated, it gives CASSHRTSGKETQYF.

The gene calls are TRBV20-1 and TRBJ2-1; TRBD2 matches at 11 bases. Unmatched junction bases numbered 6, after V lost 5 bases and J lost 6 bases. Germline lookup yields CDR1 DFQATT and CDR2 SNEGSKA (reference sequence). CDR3 length: 14 residues. The CDR3 sequence: CSALSGGAPNEQFF. Written as DNA, the CDR3 is TGCAGTGCTCTTAGCGGGGGGGCTCCCAATGAGCAGTTCTTC.